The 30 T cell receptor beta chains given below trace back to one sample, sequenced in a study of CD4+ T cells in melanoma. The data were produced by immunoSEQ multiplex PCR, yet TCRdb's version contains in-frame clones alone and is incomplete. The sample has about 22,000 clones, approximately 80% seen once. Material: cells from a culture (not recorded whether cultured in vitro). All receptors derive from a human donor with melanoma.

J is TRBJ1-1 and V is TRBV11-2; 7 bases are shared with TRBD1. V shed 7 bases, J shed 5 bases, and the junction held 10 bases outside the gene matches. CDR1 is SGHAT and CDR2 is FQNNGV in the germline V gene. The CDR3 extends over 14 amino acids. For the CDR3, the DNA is TGTGCCAGCATGATGACGACAGGGAGGACTGAAGCTTTCTTT. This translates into CASMMTTGRTEAFF.

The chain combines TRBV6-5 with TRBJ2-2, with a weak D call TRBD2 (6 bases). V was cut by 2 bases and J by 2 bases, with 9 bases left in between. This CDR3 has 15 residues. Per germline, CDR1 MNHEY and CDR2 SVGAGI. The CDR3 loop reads CASSYLGGNTGELFF. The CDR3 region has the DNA TGTGCCAGCAGTTACCTGGGAGGTAACACCGGGGAGCTGTTTTTT.

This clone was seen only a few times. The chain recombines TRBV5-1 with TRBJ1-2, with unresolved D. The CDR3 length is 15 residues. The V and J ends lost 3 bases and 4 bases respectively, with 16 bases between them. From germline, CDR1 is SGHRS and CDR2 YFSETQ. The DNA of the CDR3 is TGCGCCAGCAGCTCCCTGGACGGGGAGAGCTATGGCTACACCTTC. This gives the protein CASSSLDGESYGYTF.

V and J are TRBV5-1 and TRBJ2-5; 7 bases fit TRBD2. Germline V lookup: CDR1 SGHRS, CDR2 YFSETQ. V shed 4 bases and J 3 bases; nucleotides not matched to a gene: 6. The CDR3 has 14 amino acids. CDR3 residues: CASSTVGGEETQYF. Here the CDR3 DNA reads TGCGCCAGCAGCACGGTGGGGGGGGAAGAGACCCAGTACTTC.

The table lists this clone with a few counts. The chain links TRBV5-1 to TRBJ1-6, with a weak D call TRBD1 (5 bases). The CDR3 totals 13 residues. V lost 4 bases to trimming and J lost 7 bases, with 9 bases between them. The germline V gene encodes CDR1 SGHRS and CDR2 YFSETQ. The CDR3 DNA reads TGCGCCAGCAGCCGCGCAGGGAATTCACCCCTCCACTTT. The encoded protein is CASSRAGNSPLHF.

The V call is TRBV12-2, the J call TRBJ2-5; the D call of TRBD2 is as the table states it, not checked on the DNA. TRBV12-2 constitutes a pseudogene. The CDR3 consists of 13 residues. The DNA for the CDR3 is TGTGCAAGAGCGGGGGGGCCCGGAGAGACCCAGTACTTC. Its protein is CARAGGPGETQYF.

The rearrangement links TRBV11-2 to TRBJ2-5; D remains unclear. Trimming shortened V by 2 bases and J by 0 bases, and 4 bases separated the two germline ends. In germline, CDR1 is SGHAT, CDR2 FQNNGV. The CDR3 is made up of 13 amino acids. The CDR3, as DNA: TGTGCCAGCAGCTTATTGTACCAAGAGACCCAGTACTTC. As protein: CASSLLYQETQYF.

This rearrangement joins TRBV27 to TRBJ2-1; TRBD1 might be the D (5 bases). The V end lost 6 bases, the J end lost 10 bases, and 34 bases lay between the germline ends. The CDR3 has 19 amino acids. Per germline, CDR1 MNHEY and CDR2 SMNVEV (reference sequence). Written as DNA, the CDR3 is TGTGCCAGCAGCCCATACCCGACGACAGTCCTCTACTCGTCGCGGGAGCAGTTCTTC. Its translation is CASSPYPTTVLYSSREQFF.

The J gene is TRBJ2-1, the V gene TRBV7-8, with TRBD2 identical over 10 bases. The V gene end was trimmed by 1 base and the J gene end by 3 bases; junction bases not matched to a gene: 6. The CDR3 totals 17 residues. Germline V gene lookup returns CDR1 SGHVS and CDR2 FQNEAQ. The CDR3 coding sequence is TGTGCCAGCAGCTTAGGGGCCCTAGCGGGGGACTACAATGAGCAGTTCTTC. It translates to CASSLGALAGDYNEQFF.

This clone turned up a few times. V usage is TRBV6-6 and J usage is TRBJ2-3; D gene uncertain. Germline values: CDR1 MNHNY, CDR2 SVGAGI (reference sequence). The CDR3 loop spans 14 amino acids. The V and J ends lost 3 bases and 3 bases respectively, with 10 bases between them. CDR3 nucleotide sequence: TGTGCCAGCAGTTATACTTTCTTAACAGATACGCAGTATTTT. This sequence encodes CASSYTFLTDTQYF.

The CDR3 region is CASSFGGISREQYF. The CDR3 DNA follows: TGCGCCAGCAGCTTCGGGGGGATCTCTCGAGAGCAGTACTTC. The chain employs TRBV5-1 and TRBJ2-7, with 7 nucleotides matching TRBD2. In germline, CDR1 is SGHRS, CDR2 YFSETQ. V shed 2 bases and J 7 bases; nucleotides not matched to a gene: 9. This CDR3 spans 14 amino acids.

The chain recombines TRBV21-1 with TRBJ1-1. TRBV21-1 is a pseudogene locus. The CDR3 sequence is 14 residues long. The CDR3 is CASSKAPLRTEAFF. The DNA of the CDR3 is TGTGCCAGCAGCAAAGCGCCCTTGAGGACTGAAGCTTTCTTT.

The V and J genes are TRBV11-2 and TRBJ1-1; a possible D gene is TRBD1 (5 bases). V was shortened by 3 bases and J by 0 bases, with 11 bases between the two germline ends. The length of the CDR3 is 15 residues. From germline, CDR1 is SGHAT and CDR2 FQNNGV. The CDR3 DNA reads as TGTGCCAGCAGCTTTCCTTGGGGGGTGAACACTGAAGCTTTCTTT. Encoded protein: CASSFPWGVNTEAFF.

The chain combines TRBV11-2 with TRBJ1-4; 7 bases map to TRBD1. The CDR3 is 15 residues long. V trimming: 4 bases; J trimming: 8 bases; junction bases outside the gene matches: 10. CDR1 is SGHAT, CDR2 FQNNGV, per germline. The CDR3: CASSSLTGAGEKLFF. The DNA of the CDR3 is TGTGCCAGCAGCTCCCTCACAGGGGCTGGAGAAAAACTGTTTTTT.

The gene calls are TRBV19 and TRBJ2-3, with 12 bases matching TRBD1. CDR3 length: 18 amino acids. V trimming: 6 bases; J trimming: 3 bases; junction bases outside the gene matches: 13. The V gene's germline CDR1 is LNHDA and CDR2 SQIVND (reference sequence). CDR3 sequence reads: CASSSPGQGASGTDTQYF. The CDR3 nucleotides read TGTGCCAGTAGCAGCCCGGGACAGGGGGCGTCCGGGACAGATACGCAGTATTTT.

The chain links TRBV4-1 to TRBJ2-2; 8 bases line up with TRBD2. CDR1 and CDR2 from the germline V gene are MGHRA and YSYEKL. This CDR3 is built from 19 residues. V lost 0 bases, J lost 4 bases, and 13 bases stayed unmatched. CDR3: CASSQEGGLGAGVTGELFF. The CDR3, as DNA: TGCGCCAGCAGCCAAGAGGGGGGGTTGGGAGCGGGGGTCACCGGGGAGCTGTTTTTT.

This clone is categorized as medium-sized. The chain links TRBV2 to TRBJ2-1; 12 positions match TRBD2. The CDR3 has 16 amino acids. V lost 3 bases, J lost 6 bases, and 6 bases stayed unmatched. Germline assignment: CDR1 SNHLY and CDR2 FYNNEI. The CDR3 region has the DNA TGTGCCAGCAGTGACGAAGGGACTAGCGGGCGCAATGAGCAGTTCTTC. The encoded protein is CASSDEGTSGRNEQFF.

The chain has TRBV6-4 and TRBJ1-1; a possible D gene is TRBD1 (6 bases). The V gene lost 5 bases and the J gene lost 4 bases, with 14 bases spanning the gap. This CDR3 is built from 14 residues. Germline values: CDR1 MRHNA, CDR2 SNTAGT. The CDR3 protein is CASSRYQGTTEAFF. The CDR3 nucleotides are TGTGCCAGCAGTAGATATCAGGGGACCACTGAAGCTTTCTTT.

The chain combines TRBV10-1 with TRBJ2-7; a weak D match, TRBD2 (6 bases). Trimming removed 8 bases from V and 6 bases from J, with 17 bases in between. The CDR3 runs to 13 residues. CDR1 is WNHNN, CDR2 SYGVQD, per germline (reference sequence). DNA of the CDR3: TGCGCCAGCGGAGGGCAGAGGGTTGGCGAGCAGTACTTC. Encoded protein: CASGGQRVGEQYF.

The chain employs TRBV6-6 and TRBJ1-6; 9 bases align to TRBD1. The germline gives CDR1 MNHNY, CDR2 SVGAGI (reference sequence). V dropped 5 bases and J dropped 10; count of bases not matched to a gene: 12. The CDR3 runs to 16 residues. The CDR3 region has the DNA TGTGCCAGCAGTCAAGGTACGGGACAGGGTAACTCACCCCTCCACTTT. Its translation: CASSQGTGQGNSPLHF.

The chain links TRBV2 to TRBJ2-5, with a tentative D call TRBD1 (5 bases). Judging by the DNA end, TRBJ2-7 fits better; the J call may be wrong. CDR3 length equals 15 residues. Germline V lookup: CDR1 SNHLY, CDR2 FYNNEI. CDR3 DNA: TGTGCCAGCAGTGAGGCTTTGAGCAGGGCCCACGAGCAGTACTTC. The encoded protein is CASSEALSRAHEQYF.

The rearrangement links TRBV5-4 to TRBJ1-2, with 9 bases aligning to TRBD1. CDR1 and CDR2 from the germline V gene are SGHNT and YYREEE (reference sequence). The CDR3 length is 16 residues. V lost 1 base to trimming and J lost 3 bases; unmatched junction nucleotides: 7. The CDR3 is CASSLKRTGGDYGYTF. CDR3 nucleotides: TGTGCCAGCAGCTTGAAACGAACAGGGGGCGACTATGGCTACACCTTC.

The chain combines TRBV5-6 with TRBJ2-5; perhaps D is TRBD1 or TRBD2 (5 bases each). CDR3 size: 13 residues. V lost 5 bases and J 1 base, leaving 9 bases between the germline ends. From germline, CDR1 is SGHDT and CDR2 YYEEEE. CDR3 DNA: TGTGCCAGCAGTATGGGGGTCCAAGAGACCCAGTACTTC. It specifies CASSMGVQETQYF.

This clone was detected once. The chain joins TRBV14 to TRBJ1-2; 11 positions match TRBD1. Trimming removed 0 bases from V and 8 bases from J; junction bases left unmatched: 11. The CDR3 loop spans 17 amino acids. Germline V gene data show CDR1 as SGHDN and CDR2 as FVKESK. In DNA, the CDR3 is TGTGCCAGCAGCCAAGATCGAGGACAGGGGGCTACGAGAGGCTACACCTTC. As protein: CASSQDRGQGATRGYTF.

CDR3 nucleotides: TGCGCCAGCAGTTTAACAGGCGATGAGCAGTTCTTC. Protein product: CASSLTGDEQFF. This chain uses TRBV10-2 with TRBJ2-1, with a tentative D call TRBD1 (5 bases). The CDR3 totals 12 residues. V was shortened by 5 bases and J by 8 bases, with 10 bases between the two germline ends. The germline V gene encodes CDR1 WSHSY and CDR2 SAAADI.

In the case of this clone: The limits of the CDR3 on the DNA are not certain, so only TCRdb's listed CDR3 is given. The CDR3 protein is CASRGQNTEAFFGQPGTF. The chain links TRBV5-1 to TRBJ1-1; the D call TRBD1 from the table was never checked on the DNA. Looked up from germline, CDR1 is SGHRS and CDR2 is YFSETQ. From its first to its last residue, the CDR3 has 18 amino acids.

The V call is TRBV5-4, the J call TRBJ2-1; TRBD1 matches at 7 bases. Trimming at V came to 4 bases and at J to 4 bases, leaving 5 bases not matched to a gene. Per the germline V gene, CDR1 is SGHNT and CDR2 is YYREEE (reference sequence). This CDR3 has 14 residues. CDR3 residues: CASSRYRGYNEQFF. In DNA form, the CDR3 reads TGTGCCAGCAGCCGCTACAGGGGTTACAATGAGCAGTTCTTC.

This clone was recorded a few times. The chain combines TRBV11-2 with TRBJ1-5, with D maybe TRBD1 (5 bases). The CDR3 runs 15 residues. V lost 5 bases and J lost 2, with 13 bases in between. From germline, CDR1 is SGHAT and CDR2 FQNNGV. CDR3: CASSKDDRRNQPQHF. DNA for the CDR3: TGTGCCAGCAGCAAAGACGACAGACGCAATCAGCCCCAGCATTTT.

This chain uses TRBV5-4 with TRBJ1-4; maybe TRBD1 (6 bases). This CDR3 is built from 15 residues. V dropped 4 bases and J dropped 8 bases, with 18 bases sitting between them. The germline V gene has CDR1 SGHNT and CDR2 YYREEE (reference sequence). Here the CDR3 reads CASSRAGTGREKLFF. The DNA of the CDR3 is TGTGCCAGCAGCCGGGCGGGTACAGGGAGGGAAAAACTGTTTTTT.

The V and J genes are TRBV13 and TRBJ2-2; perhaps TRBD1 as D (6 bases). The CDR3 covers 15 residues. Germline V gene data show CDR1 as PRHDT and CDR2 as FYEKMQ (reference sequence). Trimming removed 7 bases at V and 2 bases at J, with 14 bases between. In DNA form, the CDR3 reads TGTGCCAGCACCAACAAGGGACAAAACACCGGGGAGCTGTTTTTT. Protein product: CASTNKGQNTGELFF.